This T cell receptor beta chain was obtained from a study of T cells in Graves' hyperthyroidism and ophthalmopathy. The CDR3 is 12 residues long. V lost 5 bases to trimming and J lost 8 bases, with 12 bases between them. RNA transcripts served as the template for amplifying TCR beta CDR3 regions. The primer set for the first-round RT-PCR of the TCR CDR3 was HTBI. TCRdb fed the multiplex PCR reads into MiXCR, producing one record per CDR3 protein. The profile shows 470,000 or so distinct CDR3 sequences, less than 25% of them singletons. The source material was blood. The clonotype was recovered from a man aged 18 to 35 with Graves' hyperthyroidism. The rearrangement joins TRBV12-3 or TRBV12-4 to TRBJ1-2; no clear D. The CDR3 loop is CASSPEDRGYTF. The DNA of the CDR3 is TGTGCCAGCAGTCCCGAGGATCGAGGCTACACCTTC.